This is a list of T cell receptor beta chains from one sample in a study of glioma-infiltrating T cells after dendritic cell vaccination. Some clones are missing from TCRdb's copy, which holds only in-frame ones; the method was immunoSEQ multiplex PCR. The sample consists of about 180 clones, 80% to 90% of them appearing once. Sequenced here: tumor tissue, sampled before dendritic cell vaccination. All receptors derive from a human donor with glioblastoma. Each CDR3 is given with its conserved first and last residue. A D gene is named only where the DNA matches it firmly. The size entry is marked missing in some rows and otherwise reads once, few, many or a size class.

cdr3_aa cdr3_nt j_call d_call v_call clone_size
CASSLGVSGANVLTF TGTGCCAGCAGCTTGGGCGTCTCTGGGGCCAACGTCCTGACTTTC TRBJ2-6 . TRBV7-9 .
CASSVTSGGASVGEQFF TGTGCCAGCAGCGTAACTAGCGGGGGGGCCTCTGTAGGTGAGCAGTTCTTC TRBJ2-1 TRBD2 TRBV9 .
CASSEAAQGTSPLHF TGTGCCAGCAGTGAGGCTGCACAGGGTACTTCACCCCTCCACTTT TRBJ1-6 . TRBV2 .
CSVDVPFLDTQYF TGCAGCGTTGACGTCCCGTTTTTGGATACGCAGTATTTT TRBJ2-3 . TRBV29-1 once
CATLEQGAANYGYTF TGTGCCACTCTTGAACAGGGGGCTGCTAACTATGGCTACACCTTC TRBJ1-2 TRBD1 TRBV10-3 .
CASSQGGQSTGELFF TGTGCCAGCAGCCAAGGCGGACAGAGCACCGGGGAGCTGTTTTTT TRBJ2-2 . TRBV4-2 .
CASSFQGYEQYF TGTGCCAGCAGTTTTCAGGGCTACGAGCAGTACTTC TRBJ2-7 . TRBV2 once
CASSLAPGQAYEQYF TGCGCCAGCAGCTTGGCCCCCGGACAGGCCTACGAGCAGTACTTC TRBJ2-7 TRBD1 TRBV5-1 .
CASRQGRDEQYF TGTGCCAGCAGACAAGGGCGGGACGAGCAGTACTTC TRBJ2-7 . TRBV6-6 .
CASSLEGEGGELFF TGCGCCAGCAGCTTGGAGGGAGAAGGCGGGGAGCTGTTTTTT TRBJ2-2 . TRBV5-1 .
CASSLSLLRGGSYEQYF TGTGCCAGCAGCTTGTCCCTCTTACGGGGGGGCTCCTACGAGCAGTACTTC TRBJ2-7 TRBD2 TRBV5-4 .
CASRSRLYPYPPRYGYTF TGTGCAAGTCGCTCCCGATTATATCCCTACCCACCCCGCTATGGCTACACCTTC TRBJ1-2 . TRBV12-2 few
CASSGPGGYTF TGTGCCAGCAGCGGCCCGGGTGGCTACACCTTC TRBJ1-2 . TRBV9 .
CASSETDWYYNEQFF TGTGCCAGCAGTGAGACGGACTGGTACTACAATGAGCAGTTCTTC TRBJ2-1 . TRBV2 .
CASKKTSEPSGNTIYF TGTGCCAGCAAGAAGACGTCGGAGCCTTCTGGAAACACCATATATTTT TRBJ1-3 . TRBV11-1 .
CASSLGDVGADTQYF TGTGCCAGCAGCTTGGGCGACGTAGGGGCGGATACGCAGTATTTT TRBJ2-3 . TRBV5-6 once
CASSLRDRDPLHF TGTGCCAGCAGCCTCAGGGACAGAGACCCCCTCCACTTT TRBJ1-6 TRBD1 TRBV5-6 .
CASSAYTGGSYNSPLHF TGTGCCAGCAGCGCCTACACAGGGGGGTCCTATAATTCACCCCTCCACTTT TRBJ1-6 TRBD1 TRBV9 .
CASSDRRGRGDEQFF TGTGCCAGCAGTGACAGGCGGGGGCGAGGGGATGAGCAGTTCTTC TRBJ2-1 . TRBV25-1 .
CASSSKTGAGTDTQYF TGTGCCAGCAGCTCCAAGACGGGAGCCGGCACAGATACGCAGTATTTT TRBJ2-3 . TRBV7-3 .